The 25 T cell receptor beta chains listed next were all sequenced from one sample in a study of blood T cells in healthy people across ages. A J-beta primer mix and a sample-barcoded 5' primer were used in a second PCR of about 7 to 12 cycles. TCRdb re-derived calls from the 5' RACE reads in MiXCR, one entry per CDR3 protein. The sample records roughly 800,000 distinct CDR3 sequences, 20% to 30% being singletons. These sequences were also reported in another study, on T cells of mothers and their children.

Sequences were obtained from blood. All receptors derive from a boy between 10 and 17 years old in good health.

The gene calls are TRBV12-3 or TRBV12-4 and TRBJ2-3; D is perhaps TRBD1 (5 bases). V lost 5 bases, J lost 0 bases, and 12 bases lay in between. The CDR3 sequence is 15 residues long. In nucleotides, the CDR3 is TGTGCCAGCAGTCCCGCCAGGGTGAGCACAGATACGCAGTATTTT. It translates to CASSPARVSTDTQYF.

This rearrangement joins TRBV11-2 to TRBJ1-1, with TRBD1 matching 8 bases. The V gene's germline CDR1 is SGHAT and CDR2 FQNNGV. The CDR3 spans 16 residues. V shed 2 bases and J 2 bases; nucleotides not matched to a gene: 7. The CDR3: CASSLFGQGLNTEAFF. The CDR3, as DNA: TGTGCCAGCAGCTTATTCGGACAGGGCTTAAACACTGAAGCTTTCTTT.

The gene calls are TRBV5-1 and TRBJ1-1; D not certain. Germline loops: CDR1 SGHRS, CDR2 YFSETQ. CDR3 length: 14 residues. V was trimmed by 6 bases and J by 2 bases, leaving 14 bases between them. The CDR3: CASTPSAGNTEAFF. CDR3 sequence (DNA): TGCGCCAGCACCCCCTCCGCGGGAAACACTGAAGCTTTCTTT.

The table lists this clonotype with many counts. The J gene is TRBJ1-2, the V gene TRBV28; possibly TRBD1 for D (6 bases). The V and J ends lost 7 bases and 4 bases respectively, with 10 bases between them. The CDR3 covers 12 residues. Germline V gene sequence: CDR1 MDHEN, CDR2 SYDVKM. CDR3 bases: TGTGCCAGCACCCAGGGGTTCTATGGCTACACCTTC. Translated, it gives CASTQGFYGYTF.

Comments on this clonotype: No conserved phenylalanine or tryptophan is present at the end of the CDR3, so a read error is the likely explanation. The gene calls are TRBV2 and TRBJ2-3; 7 bases agree with TRBD1. Unmatched junction bases numbered 3, after V lost 6 bases and J lost 6 bases. This CDR3 comprises 12 residues. Germline values: CDR1 SNHLY, CDR2 FYNNEI. Here the CDR3 DNA reads TGTGCCAGCAGGGAACAGGGGGATACGCAGTATCTT. Protein product: CASREQGDTQYL.

The table lists this clonotype with a few counts. The chain couples TRBV4-3 to TRBJ2-1, with 7 bases matching TRBD2. CDR3 length: 16 amino acids. The junction had 7 bases not matched to a gene; V was cut back by 1 base and J by 4 bases. Germline-derived CDR1 and CDR2 are LGHNA and YSLEER. CDR3: CASSQVAREVYNEQFF. DNA for the CDR3: TGCGCCAGCAGCCAAGTTGCTCGGGAGGTTTACAATGAGCAGTTCTTC.

The sample holds a few counts of this clonotype. This chain uses TRBV29-1 with TRBJ1-1, with D perhaps matching TRBD1 (5 bases). Trimming pared 8 bases from V and 4 bases from J, leaving 20 bases between. From germline, CDR1 is SQVTM and CDR2 ANQGSEA. There are 14 residues in the CDR3. CDR3 sequence: CSTALGGFVTEAFF. The CDR3 DNA reads TGCAGCACCGCCCTGGGGGGATTCGTCACTGAAGCTTTCTTT.

The chain joins TRBV10-3 to TRBJ2-5, with D tentatively TRBD1 or TRBD2 (5 bases each). V was clipped by 11 bases and J by 3 bases, with 19 bases between them. From germline, CDR1 is ENHRY and CDR2 SYGVKD. CDR3 length equals 14 residues. In DNA, the CDR3 is TGTGCCTCCAAAGAAATCGGGACGGAAGAGACCCAGTACTTC. Residues: CASKEIGTEETQYF.

The chain recombines TRBV7-9 with TRBJ2-5; possible D gene TRBD1, 7 bases. This CDR3 is 16 amino acids long. V dropped 2 bases and J dropped 2 bases, with 15 bases sitting between them. In germline, CDR1 is SEHNR, CDR2 FQNEAQ (reference sequence). CDR3 in amino acids: CASSLTSAGQQETQYF. The CDR3, as DNA: TGTGCCAGCAGCTTAACCAGCGCGGGACAGCAAGAGACCCAGTACTTC.

Note on this clonotype: A junction end diverges from the germline sequence, so it may reflect a read error. The CDR3 protein is CASSLAAEVFF. The CDR3 DNA follows: TGTGCCAGCAGCTTGGCGGCTGAAGTTTTCTTT. The chain carries TRBV5-6 and TRBJ1-1; D uncertain. Germline assignment: CDR1 SGHDT and CDR2 YYEEEE. The CDR3 is 11 amino acids.

The genes are TRBV6-5 and TRBJ1-2; TRBD1 agrees at 9 bases. This CDR3 is built from 15 residues. Germline CDR1 reads MNHEY; CDR2 reads SVGAGI. With 2 bases clipped from V and 4 bases from J, the junction kept 5 bases outside the gene matches. The DNA for the CDR3 is TGTGCCAGCAGTTACGGGACAGGGTTAGTCTATGGCTACACCTTC. Its translation: CASSYGTGLVYGYTF.

The sample holds a few counts of this clonotype. V gene TRBV20-1 combines with J gene TRBJ2-5; D gene ambiguous. The V and J ends lost 4 bases and 5 bases respectively, with 8 bases between them. The CDR3 is 11 residues long. Germline V CDR1 and CDR2: DFQATT, SNEGSKA (reference sequence). The CDR3 loop is CSAISGETQYF. The CDR3 DNA reads as TGCAGTGCTATCTCCGGGGAGACCCAGTACTTC.

Here the CDR3 reads CSAIGLAAIYEQYF. CDR3 DNA sequence: TGCAGTGCTATAGGACTAGCGGCAATCTACGAGCAGTACTTC. The chain recombines TRBV20-1 with TRBJ2-7; 10 nucleotides match TRBD2. This CDR3 is 14 amino acids long. Trimming removed 4 bases from V and 3 bases from J; junction bases left unmatched: 6. Germline CDR1 DFQATT, CDR2 SNEGSKA (reference sequence).

This clonotype turned up a few times. The V gene is TRBV5-1, the J gene TRBJ2-7; the match to TRBD1 covers 7 bases. The CDR3 sequence is 15 residues long. Germline CDR1 SGHRS, CDR2 YFSETQ. With 0 bases clipped from V and 2 bases from J, the junction kept 5 bases outside the gene matches. The CDR3 spells CASSLEEDRPYEQYF. The CDR3 nucleotides are TGCGCCAGCAGCTTGGAAGAGGACAGGCCCTACGAGCAGTACTTC.

This clonotype came up a few times. The CDR3 is CASSSRDRARYGYTF. CDR3 coding DNA: TGTGCCAGCAGCTCCCGGGACAGGGCACGCTATGGCTACACCTTC. This sequence joins TRBV7-2 and TRBJ1-2, with 9 bases identical to TRBD1. V shed 4 bases, J shed 4 bases, and the junction held 7 bases outside the gene matches. CDR1 is SGHTA and CDR2 is FQGNSA in the germline V gene. The CDR3 consists of 15 residues.

This clonotype was observed a handful of times. The rearrangement uses TRBV15 and TRBJ2-4; D uncertain. Trimming left V 3 bases short and J 0 bases short, with 3 bases between. This CDR3 region has 13 residues. Germline CDR1 is LNHNV and CDR2 is YYDKDF (reference sequence). CDR3 coding DNA: TGTGCCACCAGCAGTGAAGCCAAAAACATTCAGTACTTC. Encoded protein: CATSSEAKNIQYF.

The chain carries TRBV5-1 and TRBJ1-6; D possibly corresponds to TRBD1 (5 bases). The CDR3 is 14 residues long. Trimming took off 5 bases at V and 6 bases at J, with 12 bases between the two ends. Germline V gene sequence: CDR1 SGHRS, CDR2 YFSETQ. CDR3 in amino acids: CASRKADINSPLHF. In DNA form, the CDR3 reads TGCGCCAGCAGGAAGGCGGACATTAATTCACCCCTCCACTTT.

In its sample, this clonotype was seen many times. The V gene is TRBV20-1, the J gene TRBJ2-6; D may be TRBD1 (5 bases). V lost 4 bases and J 0 bases, leaving 10 bases between the germline ends. Germline loops: CDR1 DFQATT, CDR2 SNEGSKA (reference sequence). The CDR3 loop spans 15 amino acids. The CDR3 DNA reads TGCAGTGCTACAGACAGATACTCTGGGGCCAACGTCCTGACTTTC. Residues: CSATDRYSGANVLTF.

This clonotype has a handful of counts. DNA for the CDR3: TGTGCCAGCAGCCCAGCGGTGAACTATGGCTACACCTTC. Translation gives CASSPAVNYGYTF. This chain connects TRBV14 to TRBJ1-2, with D hard to call. The CDR3 contains 13 residues. V was clipped by 4 bases and J by 2 bases, with 8 bases between them. Germline CDR1 SGHDN, CDR2 FVKESK.

This clonotype was observed a handful of times. The CDR3, as DNA: TGTGCCAGCAGCCAATGGGACAGGGAGAACGAGCAGTACTTC. It encodes CASSQWDRENEQYF. V gene TRBV3-1 combines with J gene TRBJ2-1, with 9 bases matching TRBD1. The assigned J gene may be wrong: the sequence end matches TRBJ2-7 better. The CDR3 spans 14 residues. CDR1 and CDR2 (germline): LGHDT, YNNKEL (reference sequence).

V usage is TRBV7-2 and J usage is TRBJ2-1; 8 bases line up with TRBD1. The junction had 4 bases not matched to a gene; V was cut back by 5 bases and J by 7 bases. CDR3 length: 13 amino acids. In germline, CDR1 is SGHTA, CDR2 FQGNSA. CDR3 DNA sequence: TGTGCCAGCAGCGCGGACAGGGTTAATGAGCAGTTCTTC. It translates to CASSADRVNEQFF.

This clonotype was counted once. CDR3 sequence: CASRPSAFQETQYF. CDR3 coding DNA: TGCGCCAGCAGACCTTCGGCTTTCCAAGAGACCCAGTACTTC. The chain joins TRBV5-1 to TRBJ2-5; D not certain. V shed 5 bases and J shed 1 base, with 12 bases lying between them. CDR1 SGHRS and CDR2 YFSETQ come from the germline V gene. The CDR3 has 14 residues.

This chain connects TRBV4-3 to TRBJ2-1; tentatively, D is TRBD2 (6 bases). The CDR3 length is 15 residues. CDR1 and CDR2 from the germline V gene are LGHNA and YSLEER. V was cut by 1 base and J by 4 bases, with 11 bases left in between. The CDR3 spells CASSQGAGIYNEQFF. CDR3 nucleotide sequence: TGCGCCAGCAGCCAAGGGGCGGGGATTTACAATGAGCAGTTCTTC.

This clonotype came up a few times. V gene TRBV6-5 combines with J gene TRBJ1-6; TRBD1 is a possible D gene (6 bases). Trimming left V 5 bases short and J 5 bases short, with 13 bases between. Germline V lookup: CDR1 MNHEY, CDR2 SVGAGI. CDR3 size: 15 residues. The DNA of the CDR3 is TGTGCCAGCAGTGAGAGGGGGATAGATAATTCACCCCTCCACTTT. Protein product: CASSERGIDNSPLHF.

Concerning this clonotype itself: One end of the junction varies from germline; a read error may be responsible. CDR3 DNA: TGTGCCAGCACTAATAGGGCCGCGATCTCTGGGACCAACGTCCTGACTTTC. Translation gives CASTNRAAISGTNVLTF. The rearrangement uses TRBV28 and TRBJ2-6; unclear D gene. This CDR3 comprises 17 residues. Germline V lookup: CDR1 MDHEN, CDR2 SYDVKM. Full variable domain (rest looked up from reference TRBV28 and TRBJ2-6): DVKVTQSSRYLVKRTGEKVFLECVQDMDHENMFWYRQDPGLGLRLIYFSYDVKMKEKGDIPEGYSVSREKKERFSLILESASTNQTSMYLCASTNRAAISGTNVLTFGAGSRLTVL.